This T cell receptor beta chain was retrieved from a study of blood T cell repertoires in COVID-19. Study in general: Researchers got acute and convalescent COVID-19 samples from the United States, Italy and Spain. In each case, the material was cDNA or gDNA derived from T cells, B-cell-depleted T cells, or PBMCs.

The CDR3 runs to 17 residues. CDR1 and CDR2 (germline): KGHSH, LQKENI. The J segment lost 1 base and the V segment lost 2 bases, leaving 9 bases of the junction unmatched. Per the original data handling: Researchers report that nucleated cell counts were estimated from reference gene primer amplification. Libraries were prepared by immunoSEQ multiplex PCR; TCRdb keeps only in-frame clonotypes and omits some of them. The V and J calls and the clone size are those of that table, but D and trimming were determined from the DNA. The table lists 150,000 or so clones, approximately 91% of them singletons. Source material: peripheral blood. The TCR originated in a woman in her 70s with acute or convalescent COVID-19. The genes are TRBV18 and TRBJ1-1; 8 nucleotides align to TRBD1. In DNA, the CDR3 is TGTGCCAGCTCACCATCGGCAGGGGGCGCCCGGAACACTGAAGCTTTCTTT. Translation gives CASSPSAGGARNTEAFF.